Reported below is one T cell receptor beta chain. The target antigen is unknown. The data derive from a study of T cells in Graves' hyperthyroidism and ophthalmopathy. General observations from the study: In simple terms, a model built on 13 V-J features told ophthalmopathy apart from stable hyperthyroidism. Blood also showed most of the thyroid clonotypes that were expanded above 0.001.

Lactation, pregnancy, other autoimmune disease or uncontrolled infection excluded patients. TCR beta CDR3 sequences were amplified from RNA transcripts. Using the HTBI primer set, a first-round RT-PCR was run on the TCR CDR3. TCRdb processed the multiplex PCR reads anew with MiXCR; each CDR3 protein has one entry. Counted here are about 300,000 distinct CDR3 sequences, less than 20% occurring once; the ten biggest clones make up less than 45%. Germline trimming cut 2 bases from V and 8 bases from J; bases unmatched to any gene: 6. This CDR3 region has 14 residues. Per germline, CDR1 MNHEY and CDR2 SMNVEV (reference sequence).

The receptor's source is a man aged 50-59 years with Graves' ophthalmopathy. V and J are TRBV27 and TRBJ1-2, with 9 nucleotides matching TRBD1. The sequenced sample was blood. CDR3 nucleotides: TGTGCCAGCAGTTTAGGGACAGGGATTCTGGGCTACACCTTC. It encodes CASSLGTGILGYTF.